This T cell receptor beta chain emerged from a study of CD8 T cells in ankylosing spondylitis (dated 2017 in TCRdb). About the study as a whole: T cell receptor beta repertoires were profiled in healthy donors and ankylosing spondylitis patients so that disease-linked TCR variants could be found. The full study cohort comprised about 25 ankylosing spondylitis patients and around 100 healthy donors. Peripheral blood was sampled, and synovial fluid was also collected from ankylosing spondylitis patients.

Sequencing used an Illumina HiSeq 2500. TCR beta libraries were prepared by quantitative 5'-RACE with molecular barcodes. On the authors' methods: A new computational method, built on a probabilistic model of VDJ rearrangement, was used to identify disease-linked TCR variants. Clones were called with MiXCR by TCRdb after fastp trimmed the public reads at Q25, and only in-frame beta chains were retained. Merged by CDR3 protein, the rows form single entries marked with the most common genes and DNA. V and J calls and clone size were set by TCRdb, not the authors. The sample includes about 130,000 distinct CDR3 sequences, with about 7% observed a single time. The ten largest make up approximately 13% of the sample. Study-wide conclusions, independent of this receptor: Some motif variants were previously reported in synovial fluid and blood of reactive arthritis patients, suggesting common disease-initiation mechanisms. Significant enrichment of the disease-linked clones was reported in matched synovial fluid samples from ankylosing spondylitis patients. A TCR beta motif made up of several highly homologous amino acid variants appeared to be characteristic of blood from ankylosing spondylitis patients. The disease-linked clones had a CD8+ phenotype and were found at relatively low frequencies in peripheral blood.

From cysteine to phenylalanine, the CDR3 is 14 amino acids long. Just CDR3 DNA is preserved here, 42 bases in frame from base 1. The germline V gene provides CDR1 MNHEY and CDR2 SVGEGT. V has 6 bases trimmed and J has 7 bases trimmed; junction bases matching no gene number 7. In regard to this clonotype: The antigen this receptor binds is unknown. Per-base qualities were not stored, and no clone one base away is much larger.

Material: blood, either unsorted or a sorted T cell fraction (not recorded which). The chain is made from TRBV6-2 or TRBV6-3 and TRBJ2-7; 12 bases in the junction line up with TRBD1. The receptor was isolated from a female donor with ankylosing spondylitis or in good health (not recorded which). The nucleotide sequence is TGTGCCAGCAGGTACCGGGACAGGGGGCATGAGCAGTACTTC. Its translation reads: CASRYRDRGHEQYF.